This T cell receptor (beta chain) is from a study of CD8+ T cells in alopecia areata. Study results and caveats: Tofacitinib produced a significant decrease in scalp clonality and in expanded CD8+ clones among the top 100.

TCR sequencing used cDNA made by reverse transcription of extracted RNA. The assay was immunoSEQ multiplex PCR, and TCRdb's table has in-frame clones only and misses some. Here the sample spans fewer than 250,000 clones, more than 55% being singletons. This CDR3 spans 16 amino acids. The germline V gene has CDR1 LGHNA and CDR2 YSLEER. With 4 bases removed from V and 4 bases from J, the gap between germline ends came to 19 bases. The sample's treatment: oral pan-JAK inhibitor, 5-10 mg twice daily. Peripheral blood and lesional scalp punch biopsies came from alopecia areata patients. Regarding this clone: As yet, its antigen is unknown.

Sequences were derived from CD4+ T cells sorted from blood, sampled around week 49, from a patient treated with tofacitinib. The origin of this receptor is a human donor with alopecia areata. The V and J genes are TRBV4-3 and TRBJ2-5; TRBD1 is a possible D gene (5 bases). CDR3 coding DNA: TGCGCCAGCAGCCCTACGGATATAGGGGTGGGAGAGACCCAGTACTTC. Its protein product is CASSPTDIGVGETQYF.